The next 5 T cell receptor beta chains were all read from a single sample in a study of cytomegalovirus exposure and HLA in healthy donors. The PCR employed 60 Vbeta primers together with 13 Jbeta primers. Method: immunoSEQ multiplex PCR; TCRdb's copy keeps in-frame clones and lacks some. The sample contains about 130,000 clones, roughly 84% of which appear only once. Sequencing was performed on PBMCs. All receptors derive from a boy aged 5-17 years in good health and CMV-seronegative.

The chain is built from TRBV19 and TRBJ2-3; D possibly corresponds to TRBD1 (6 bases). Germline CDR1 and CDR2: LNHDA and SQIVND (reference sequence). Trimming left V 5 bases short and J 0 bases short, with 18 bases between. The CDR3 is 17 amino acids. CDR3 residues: CASSSDRMGASTDTQYF. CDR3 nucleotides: TGTGCCAGTAGTTCGGATAGGATGGGGGCTAGCACAGATACGCAGTATTTT.

The CDR3 loop reads CASRPNSGGNHEQFF. CDR3 sequence (DNA): TGTGCCAGCAGACCTAATAGCGGGGGGAACCATGAGCAGTTCTTC. V gene TRBV11-3 combines with J gene TRBJ2-1, with 10 bases aligning to TRBD2. This CDR3 spans 15 amino acids. Germline loops: CDR1 SGHNT, CDR2 YENEEA. V trimming: 6 bases; J trimming: 8 bases; junction bases outside the gene matches: 10.

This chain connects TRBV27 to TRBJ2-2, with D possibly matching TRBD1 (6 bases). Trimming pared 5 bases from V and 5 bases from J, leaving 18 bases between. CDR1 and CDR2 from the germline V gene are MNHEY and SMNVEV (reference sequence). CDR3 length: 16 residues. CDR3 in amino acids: CASSPIRQVETGELFF. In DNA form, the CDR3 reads TGTGCCAGCAGTCCCATTCGACAGGTAGAAACCGGGGAGCTGTTTTTT.

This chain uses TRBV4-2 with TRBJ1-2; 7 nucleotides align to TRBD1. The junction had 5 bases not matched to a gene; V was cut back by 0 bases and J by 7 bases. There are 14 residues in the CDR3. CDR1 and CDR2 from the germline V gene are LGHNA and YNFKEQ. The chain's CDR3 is CASSQEDRVTGYTF. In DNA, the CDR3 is TGTGCCAGCAGCCAAGAAGACAGGGTTACTGGCTACACCTTC.

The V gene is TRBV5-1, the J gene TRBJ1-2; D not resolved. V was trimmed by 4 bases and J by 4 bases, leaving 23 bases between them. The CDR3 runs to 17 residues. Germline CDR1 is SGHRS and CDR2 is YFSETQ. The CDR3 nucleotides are TGCGCCAGCAGCCTAGAACACCCCGAAGATATAAGCTATGGCTACACCTTC. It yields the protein CASSLEHPEDISYGYTF.